These T cell receptor beta chains were read from a single sample in a study of neurological immune-mediated disorders. In TCRdb, the 5' RACE reads were re-called with MiXCR into one record per CDR3 protein. The table has about 74,000 distinct CDR3 sequences, 5.2% seen once. The sequencing input was PBMCs. The receptors shown here come from a man aged 18 to 35 with multiple sclerosis. CDR3s include the opening cysteine and the closing phenylalanine or tryptophan. Fields, in order: J gene, clone size, D gene, V gene, CDR3 DNA, CDR3 protein. A D gene is named only where the DNA matches it firmly. Size is stated for part of the rows, as once, few or many counts, or as a class when the clone is expanded.

j_gene: TRBJ2-2
abundance: many
d_gene: NA
v_gene: TRBV20-1
CDR3nt: TGCAGTGCAGGAACAAGCACCGGGGAGCTGTTTTTT
CDR3aa: CSAGTSTGELFF

j_gene: TRBJ1-4
abundance: many
d_gene: TRBD1
v_gene: TRBV20-1
CDR3nt: TGCAGTGCGGCCGACAGGGTTCTCCGTGAAAAACTGTTTTTT
CDR3aa: CSAADRVLREKLFF

j_gene: TRBJ1-2
abundance: many
d_gene: NA
v_gene: TRBV20-1
CDR3nt: TGCAGTGCGCCTACAGGGAACTATGGCTACACCTTC
CDR3aa: CSAPTGNYGYTF

j_gene: TRBJ2-3
abundance: many
d_gene: NA
v_gene: TRBV20-1
CDR3nt: TGCAGTGCTAGAATTGGTGGCCGTGGCACAGATACGCAGTATTTT
CDR3aa: CSARIGGRGTDTQYF

j_gene: TRBJ2-5
abundance: NA
d_gene: NA
v_gene: TRBV5-1
CDR3nt: TGCGCCAGCAGCTTGCCTCTGGGAAAGGGAGTAAAGACCCAGTACTTC
CDR3aa: CASSLPLGKGVKTQYF

j_gene: TRBJ1-2
abundance: many
d_gene: NA
v_gene: TRBV5-5
CDR3nt: TGTGCCAGCAGTCTGACGGGGCTACGGTCGGGCTATGGCTACACCTTC
CDR3aa: CASSLTGLRSGYGYTF

j_gene: TRBJ1-3
abundance: many
d_gene: NA
v_gene: TRBV9
CDR3nt: TGTGCCAGCAGCCCCCGGGAGGGGCTACGCTCTGGAAACACCATATATTTT
CDR3aa: CASSPREGLRSGNTIYF

j_gene: TRBJ1-2
abundance: many
d_gene: TRBD1
v_gene: TRBV6-5
CDR3nt: TGTGCCAGCAGTTACGAAGGGACAGGGAGGGGCTATGGCTACACCTTC
CDR3aa: CASSYEGTGRGYGYTF

j_gene: TRBJ1-6
abundance: many
d_gene: NA
v_gene: TRBV5-1
CDR3nt: TGCGCCAGCAGCTTGCGGGCGGAAACCTATAATTCACCCCTCCACTTT
CDR3aa: CASSLRAETYNSPLHF

j_gene: TRBJ2-3
abundance: many
d_gene: TRBD2
v_gene: TRBV20-1
CDR3nt: TGCAGTGCCCGACTAGCGGACCCCACAGATACGCAGTATTTT
CDR3aa: CSARLADPTDTQYF

j_gene: TRBJ2-2
abundance: many
d_gene: NA
v_gene: TRBV5-1
CDR3nt: TGCGCCAGCAGCTTGGCGGCGGGCGACACCGGGGAGCTGTTTTTT
CDR3aa: CASSLAAGDTGELFF

j_gene: TRBJ1-6
abundance: few
d_gene: NA
v_gene: TRBV7-2
CDR3nt: TGTGCCAGCAGCCTTGGGGGCGGGCGGTCACCCCTCAACTTT
CDR3aa: CASSLGGGRSPLNF

j_gene: TRBJ1-1
abundance: few
d_gene: NA
v_gene: TRBV7-3
CDR3nt: TGTGCCAGCAGTCTAGTGCAGGGAAATCGTGGGGAGAACACTGAAGCTTTCTTT
CDR3aa: CASSLVQGNRGENTEAFF

j_gene: TRBJ1-5
abundance: NA
d_gene: TRBD1
v_gene: TRBV5-1
CDR3nt: TGCGCCAGCAGCTCCGGACAGGGTGATCAGCCCCAGAATTTT
CDR3aa: CASSSGQGDQPQNF

j_gene: TRBJ2-1
abundance: many
d_gene: NA
v_gene: TRBV5-1
CDR3nt: TGCGCCAGCAGCTTCTTCCCGGACTCCTACAATGAGCAGTTCTTC
CDR3aa: CASSFFPDSYNEQFF

j_gene: TRBJ2-5
abundance: many
d_gene: NA
v_gene: TRBV5-1
CDR3nt: TGCGCCAGCAGCTCAACGGGCCGCGCTCCTCAAGAGACCCAGTACTTC
CDR3aa: CASSSTGRAPQETQYF

j_gene: TRBJ2-7
abundance: many
d_gene: TRBD1
v_gene: TRBV5-1
CDR3nt: TGCGCCAGCAGCCCGCCAGCCGGGACAGGGTTGGGAGAGCAGTACTTC
CDR3aa: CASSPPAGTGLGEQYF

j_gene: TRBJ1-5
abundance: many
d_gene: NA
v_gene: TRBV5-1
CDR3nt: TGCGCCAGCAGCTTGTTACCAGGAGATAGCAATCAGCCCCAGCATTTT
CDR3aa: CASSLLPGDSNQPQHF

j_gene: TRBJ2-2
abundance: many
d_gene: TRBD2
v_gene: TRBV20-1
CDR3nt: TGCAGTGCTAGGCAGTTAGGACTAGCGGGGTACACCGGGGAGCTGTTTTTT
CDR3aa: CSARQLGLAGYTGELFF

j_gene: TRBJ2-4
abundance: many
d_gene: NA
v_gene: TRBV30
CDR3nt: TGTGCCTGGAGCTATGGGGACATTCAGTACTTC
CDR3aa: CAWSYGDIQYF

j_gene: TRBJ2-7
abundance: NA
d_gene: TRBD1
v_gene: TRBV5-1
CDR3nt: TGCGCCAGCAGCGCGGGACAGGGGGTCGGCGAGCAGTACTTC
CDR3aa: CASSAGQGVGEQYF

j_gene: TRBJ1-5
abundance: NA
d_gene: TRBD1
v_gene: TRBV24-1
CDR3nt: TGTGCCACCAGTGACCCGGACAGGGTAGGGCCCCAGAATTTT
CDR3aa: CATSDPDRVGPQNF

j_gene: TRBJ2-2
abundance: many
d_gene: TRBD2
v_gene: TRBV6-5
CDR3nt: TGTGCCAGCAGTTACGAAGCGGGAGGGCCTTGGACCGGGGAGCTGTTTTTT
CDR3aa: CASSYEAGGPWTGELFF

j_gene: TRBJ2-2
abundance: many
d_gene: NA
v_gene: TRBV5-1
CDR3nt: TGCGCCAGCAGCTCGGGACTTGAGGCCAACACCGGGGAGCTGTTTTTT
CDR3aa: CASSSGLEANTGELFF

j_gene: TRBJ2-6
abundance: many
d_gene: NA
v_gene: TRBV6-5
CDR3nt: TGTGCCAGCAGTTACAGAAAGGGGGGGGCTGGGGCCAACGTCCTGACTTTC
CDR3aa: CASSYRKGGAGANVLTF

j_gene: TRBJ1-2
abundance: many
d_gene: NA
v_gene: TRBV12-5
CDR3nt: TGTGCTAGTGGTTTCGGGACGAATGCTAACTATGGCTACACCTTC
CDR3aa: CASGFGTNANYGYTF

j_gene: TRBJ2-1
abundance: many
d_gene: NA
v_gene: TRBV27
CDR3nt: TGTGCCAGCAGCTCCTTATGGAGCGGGCCTTACAATGAGCAGTTCTTC
CDR3aa: CASSSLWSGPYNEQFF

j_gene: TRBJ2-1
abundance: many
d_gene: NA
v_gene: TRBV3-1
CDR3nt: TGTGCCAGCAGCCAAGCGGGGGCTTGGGGAGGTAATGAGCAGTTCTTC
CDR3aa: CASSQAGAWGGNEQFF

j_gene: TRBJ1-2
abundance: many
d_gene: NA
v_gene: TRBV4-1
CDR3nt: TGCGCCAGCAGCCAAAAGGAAGGCGAAAGTGGCTACACCTTC
CDR3aa: CASSQKEGESGYTF

j_gene: TRBJ2-2
abundance: many
d_gene: TRBD2
v_gene: TRBV5-1
CDR3nt: TGCGCCAGCAGGGCCGGGACTAGCACCTCCCCGGGGGAGCTGTTTTTT
CDR3aa: CASRAGTSTSPGELFF

j_gene: TRBJ1-1
abundance: many
d_gene: TRBD1
v_gene: TRBV19
CDR3nt: TGTGCCAGCCAACAGGGGGCGAACACTGAAGCTTTCTTT
CDR3aa: CASQQGANTEAFF

j_gene: TRBJ2-3
abundance: many
d_gene: NA
v_gene: TRBV5-5
CDR3nt: TGTGCCAGCAGCTTGCTCGTGACAACTAGCACAGATACGCAGTATTTT
CDR3aa: CASSLLVTTSTDTQYF

j_gene: TRBJ1-6
abundance: many
d_gene: NA
v_gene: TRBV2
CDR3nt: TGTGCCAGCAGGGCTATGGACGCAGGCTCTTCACCCCTCCACTTT
CDR3aa: CASRAMDAGSSPLHF

j_gene: TRBJ2-1
abundance: many
d_gene: NA
v_gene: TRBV7-2
CDR3nt: TGTGCCAGCAGCTTAGCGCAGGAGTCCGAGCAGTTCTTC
CDR3aa: CASSLAQESEQFF

j_gene: TRBJ1-1
abundance: many
d_gene: TRBD1
v_gene: TRBV6-5
CDR3nt: TGTGCCAGCAGAAGATCCTCAGGGGGCACTGAAGCTTTCTTT
CDR3aa: CASRRSSGGTEAFF

j_gene: TRBJ2-4
abundance: many
d_gene: TRBD2
v_gene: TRBV20-1
CDR3nt: TGCAGTGCTACCAGACTAGCGGGAGTAGGCGCCAAAAACATTCAGTACTTC
CDR3aa: CSATRLAGVGAKNIQYF

j_gene: TRBJ2-1
abundance: many
d_gene: TRBD2
v_gene: TRBV12-3/TRBV12-4
CDR3nt: TGTGCCAGCAGTTTGCCTAGCGGGGGCGATAGCTCCTACAATGAGCAGTTCTTC
CDR3aa: CASSLPSGGDSSYNEQFF

j_gene: TRBJ1-1
abundance: many
d_gene: NA
v_gene: TRBV5-6
CDR3nt: TGTGCCAGCAGCTTGGCCCCCGGCCAGACGAACACTGAAGCTTTCTTT
CDR3aa: CASSLAPGQTNTEAFF

j_gene: TRBJ2-7
abundance: many
d_gene: TRBD1
v_gene: TRBV12-3/TRBV12-4
CDR3nt: TGTGCCAGCAGTTTACCCGGACAGGGGGCGGGGGAGCAGTACTTC
CDR3aa: CASSLPGQGAGEQYF

j_gene: TRBJ1-5
abundance: many
d_gene: NA
v_gene: TRBV24-1
CDR3nt: TGTGCCACCAGTGATAGCGGGGAAATCAATCAGCCCCAGCATTTT
CDR3aa: CATSDSGEINQPQHF

j_gene: TRBJ2-3
abundance: many
d_gene: NA
v_gene: TRBV6-5
CDR3nt: TGTGCCAGCAGTTATGTCGGGTTTGGGGGCACAGATACGCAGTATTTT
CDR3aa: CASSYVGFGGTDTQYF

j_gene: TRBJ2-1
abundance: many
d_gene: NA
v_gene: TRBV18
CDR3nt: TGTGCCAGCTCACCACGGGGGACGGTCAATGAGCAGTTCTTC
CDR3aa: CASSPRGTVNEQFF

j_gene: TRBJ2-4
abundance: many
d_gene: NA
v_gene: TRBV28
CDR3nt: TGTGCCAGCAGTTTGCAAAACATTCAGTACTTC
CDR3aa: CASSLQNIQYF

j_gene: TRBJ1-5
abundance: many
d_gene: NA
v_gene: TRBV10-3
CDR3nt: TGTGCCATCCGGGAGAATAGCAATCAGCCCCAGAATTTT
CDR3aa: CAIRENSNQPQNF

j_gene: TRBJ2-4
abundance: many
d_gene: NA
v_gene: TRBV20-1
CDR3nt: TGCAGTGCTCAGGACTGGGCCCTGGGAAAAATTCAGTACTTC
CDR3aa: CSAQDWALGKIQYF

j_gene: TRBJ1-6
abundance: many
d_gene: NA
v_gene: TRBV3-1
CDR3nt: TGTGCCAGCAGCCAATCTCGAAATTCACCCCTCAACTTT
CDR3aa: CASSQSRNSPLNF

j_gene: TRBJ2-7
abundance: many
d_gene: NA
v_gene: TRBV5-6
CDR3nt: TGTGCCAGCAGCTTCGGGACCTACGAGCAGTACTTC
CDR3aa: CASSFGTYEQYF

j_gene: TRBJ1-6
abundance: NA
d_gene: NA
v_gene: TRBV18
CDR3nt: TGTGCCAGCTCACCGACAGCTAGTAATTCACCCCTCAACTTT
CDR3aa: CASSPTASNSPLNF

j_gene: TRBJ2-1
abundance: many
d_gene: TRBD2
v_gene: TRBV5-1
CDR3nt: TGCGCCAGCAGCTTGGCTAGGGCGGGAGAGCGCGGCAATGAGCAGTTCTTC
CDR3aa: CASSLARAGERGNEQFF

j_gene: TRBJ2-2
abundance: many
d_gene: NA
v_gene: TRBV19
CDR3nt: TGTGCCAGTAGTCAGGGAGCCGGGGAGCTGTTTTTT
CDR3aa: CASSQGAGELFF

j_gene: TRBJ1-3
abundance: many
d_gene: TRBD1
v_gene: TRBV12-3/TRBV12-4
CDR3nt: TGTGCCAGCAGTTTGAGGGGGCCCTCTGGAAACACCATATATTTT
CDR3aa: CASSLRGPSGNTIYF

j_gene: TRBJ2-2
abundance: many
d_gene: TRBD1
v_gene: TRBV7-9
CDR3nt: TGTGCCAGCGGACAGGGTGACTACACCGGGGAGCTGTTTTTT
CDR3aa: CASGQGDYTGELFF

j_gene: TRBJ1-4
abundance: many
d_gene: NA
v_gene: TRBV20-1
CDR3nt: TGCAGTGCTGAAGGGACGGACGCAACTAATGAAAAACTGTTTTTT
CDR3aa: CSAEGTDATNEKLFF

j_gene: TRBJ1-5
abundance: many
d_gene: NA
v_gene: TRBV20-1
CDR3nt: TGCAGTGCTCCCTGGATAAAACAGGCCATGAGGCCCCAGAATTTT
CDR3aa: CSAPWIKQAMRPQNF

j_gene: TRBJ2-7
abundance: NA
d_gene: NA
v_gene: TRBV5-4
CDR3nt: TGTGCCAGCAGCTCCTTCGGCTCATCCGCCTACGAGCAGTACTTC
CDR3aa: CASSSFGSSAYEQYF

j_gene: TRBJ2-1
abundance: many
d_gene: NA
v_gene: TRBV7-2
CDR3nt: TGTGCCAGCAGCTTACGCCTCGTCAATGAGCAGTTCTTC
CDR3aa: CASSLRLVNEQFF

j_gene: TRBJ1-1
abundance: many
d_gene: NA
v_gene: TRBV11-2
CDR3nt: TGTGCCAGCAGCTTAGGGTCAACGAACACTGAAGCTTTCTTT
CDR3aa: CASSLGSTNTEAFF

j_gene: TRBJ2-2
abundance: many
d_gene: TRBD2
v_gene: TRBV20-1
CDR3nt: TGCAGTGCCATTAGCGGGAGGGCCTCCGGGGAGCTGTTTTTT
CDR3aa: CSAISGRASGELFF

j_gene: TRBJ1-5
abundance: many
d_gene: TRBD1
v_gene: TRBV5-1
CDR3nt: TGCGCCAGCAGCTCCCGGACAGGGGATCAGCCCCAGCATTTT
CDR3aa: CASSSRTGDQPQHF